The T cell receptor (beta chain) described here comes from a study of cytomegalovirus exposure and HLA in healthy donors. The PCR employed 60 Vbeta primers together with 13 Jbeta primers. Source study methods: Unique TCR beta chains totaled some 80 million in a later count, with roughly 11 million of them shared. TCRdb's copy holds only in-frame clones and misses some; the assay was immunoSEQ multiplex PCR. V and J calls and clone size are given by that table; D and trimming were obtained from the DNA. The sample yields 95,000 or so clones, 55% to 75% seen once. Germline-derived CDR1 and CDR2 are MDHEN and SYDVKM. The CDR3 runs to 14 residues. V lost 3 bases to trimming and J lost 1 base, with 8 bases between them.

Material for sequencing was PBMCs. This TCR was recovered from a woman aged 45-65 years in good health and CMV-seropositive. The chain is built from TRBV28 and TRBJ2-3; tentative D call: TRBD2 (6 bases). The DNA for the CDR3 is TGTGCCAGCAGTTTTCCTAGCGGCACAGATACGCAGTATTTT. It is translated as CASSFPSGTDTQYF.